This T cell receptor (beta chain) was obtained from a study of vaccination and CD4 T cells after COVID-19. Study-wide context: Timing of post-vaccine sample collection was a median roughly 66 days after dose two, with a range of 14 to 241.

This clonotype ranks as large. The antigen remains undetermined. The CDR3 contains 16 residues. Germline CDR1 SEHNR, CDR2 FQNEAQ (reference sequence). V lost 2 bases and J lost 2, with 13 bases in between. Sequenced with the Oncomine TCR Beta short-read assay was DNA taken from cultured CD4+ T cells. TCRdb redid the calling of the PCR reads with MiXCR, one entry per CDR3 protein. This sample has approximately 7,000 distinct CDR3 sequences, with 65% to 75% found just once. The treatment was: approximately 10-day PBMC culture with coronavirus spike peptide pools or control peptides (ViraFEST assay). Per-well cultures of some 2.2 million PBMCs received roughly 9.8 IU/ml IL-2 and approximately 9.4 ug/ml peptide pools. Study results and caveats: Among convalescent patients, a median 86.3% of reactive clones emerged only after vaccination. A nonsignificant median increase from roughly 21 to 40 SARS-CoV-2-reactive clonotypes was observed.

The clonotype comes from a human donor who had recovered from COVID-19. The V gene is TRBV7-9, the J gene TRBJ1-5; D call uncertain. Sequencing was carried out using CD4+ T cells from blood, cultured in vitro. This CDR3 is CASSLFPKMGNQPQHF. The CDR3 DNA sequence: TGTGCCAGCAGCTTATTTCCCAAAATGGGCAATCAGCCCCAGCATTTT. Combining the CDR3 with reference TRBV7-9 and TRBJ1-5 gives the whole variable domain DTGVSQNPRHKITKRGQNVTFRCDPISEHNRLYWYRQTLGQGPEFLTYFQNEAQLEKSRLLSDRFSAERPKGSFSTLEIQRTEQGDSAMYLCASSLFPKMGNQPQHFGDGTRLSIL.